The T cell receptor (beta chain) described here comes from a study of cytomegalovirus exposure and HLA in healthy donors. Looked up from germline, CDR1 is SNHLY and CDR2 is FYNNEI. V lost 4 bases, J lost 3 bases, and 12 bases stayed unmatched. The CDR3 has 18 residues. The PCR used 60 Vbeta and 13 Jbeta primers. Assay: immunoSEQ multiplex PCR; the TCRdb copy retains only in-frame clones and omits some. This sample carries about 200,000 clones, roughly 74% of them seen once, and the ten largest clones take less than 2%. On this clone: The target antigen is unknown.

Study results and caveats: Later on, an analysis showed TCR association rates differing by HLA locus, with DRB1 the most and HLA-C the fewest. When the data were analyzed later, several of the most significant clusters appeared to be linked to common viral pathogens. Associated with HLA alleles at 0.05 false discovery rate in a later analysis were some 18,000 TCR beta sequences. Later work found most CMV-associated TCR beta chains apparently HLA-restricted.

V is TRBV2 and J is TRBJ1-5; 10 bases are shared with TRBD1. This clonotype was obtained from a woman aged 30 to 39 in good health and CMV-seronegative. Sequenced: PBMCs. The CDR3 region is CASSVRHDRGRDNQPQHF. CDR3 sequence (DNA): TGTGCCAGCAGTGTTCGCCATGACAGGGGGCGAGACAATCAGCCCCAGCATTTT.